What follows is one T cell receptor (beta chain) and its context. Its antigen remains unknown. TCRdb re-analysed the 5' RACE reads in MiXCR, keeping a single row per CDR3 protein. The table lists 250,000 to 300,000 distinct CDR3 sequences, under 20% of them singletons. The sample belongs to a study of CD8 T cells in ankylosing spondylitis. Trimming removed 3 bases at V and 5 bases at J, with 14 bases between. The CDR3 totals 14 residues. Germline CDR1 is DFQATT and CDR2 is SNEGSKA (reference sequence). Overall study findings and caveats: Disease-linked clones were reportedly significantly enriched in matched ankylosing spondylitis synovial fluid. Characteristic of ankylosing spondylitis blood, it appeared, was a TCR beta motif comprising about eight highly homologous variants. Certain motif variants had earlier been reported in reactive arthritis synovial fluid and blood.

Material: blood, either unsorted or a sorted T cell fraction (not recorded which). The V gene is TRBV20-1, the J gene TRBJ2-1, with a possible D match to TRBD2 (6 bases). This sequence was found in a male donor with ankylosing spondylitis or in good health (not recorded which). CDR3 protein: CSASGSSANNEQFF. In DNA form, the CDR3 reads TGCAGTGCTAGCGGTTCTAGCGCTAACAATGAGCAGTTCTTC.